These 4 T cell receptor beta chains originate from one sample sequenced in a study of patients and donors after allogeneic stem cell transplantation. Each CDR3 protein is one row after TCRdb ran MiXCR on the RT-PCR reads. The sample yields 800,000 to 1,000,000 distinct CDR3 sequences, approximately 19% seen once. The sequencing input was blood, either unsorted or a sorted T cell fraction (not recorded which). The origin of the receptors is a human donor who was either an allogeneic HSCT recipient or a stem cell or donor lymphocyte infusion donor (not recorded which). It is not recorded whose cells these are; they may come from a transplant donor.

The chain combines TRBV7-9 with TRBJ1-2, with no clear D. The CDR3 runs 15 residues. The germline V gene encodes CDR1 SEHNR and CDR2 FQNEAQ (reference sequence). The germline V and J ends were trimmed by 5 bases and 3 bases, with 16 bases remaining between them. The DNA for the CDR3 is TGTGCCAGCAGCCGCGAACGGGTCACCGACTATGGCTACACCTTC. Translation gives CASSRERVTDYGYTF.

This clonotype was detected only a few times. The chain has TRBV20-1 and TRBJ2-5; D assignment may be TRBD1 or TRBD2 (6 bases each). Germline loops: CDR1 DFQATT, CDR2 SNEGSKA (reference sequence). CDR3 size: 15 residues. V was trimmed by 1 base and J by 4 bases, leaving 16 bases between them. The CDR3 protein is CSARGGGPGGETQYF. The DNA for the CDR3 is TGCAGTGCTAGAGGTGGGGGGCCAGGAGGAGAGACCCAGTACTTC.

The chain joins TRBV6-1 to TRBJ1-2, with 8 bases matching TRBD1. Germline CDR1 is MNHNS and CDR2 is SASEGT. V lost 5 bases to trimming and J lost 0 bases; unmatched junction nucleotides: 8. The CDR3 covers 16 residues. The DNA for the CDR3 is TGTGCCAGCAGTCCCATAAGGACAGGGACTAACTATGGCTACACCTTC. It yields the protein CASSPIRTGTNYGYTF.

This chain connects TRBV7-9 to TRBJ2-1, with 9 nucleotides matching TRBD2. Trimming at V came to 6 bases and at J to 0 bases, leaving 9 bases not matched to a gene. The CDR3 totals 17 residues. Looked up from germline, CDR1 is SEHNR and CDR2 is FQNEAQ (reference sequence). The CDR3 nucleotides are TGTGCCAGCAGGCCTTCGGGCGGGAGGGCCTCCTACAATGAGCAGTTCTTC. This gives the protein CASRPSGGRASYNEQFF.